This TCR beta chain was identified during a study of blood T cell repertoires in COVID-19. Sequenced by immunoSEQ multiplex PCR; TCRdb stores in-frame clones only, minus some. This sample yields 190,000 or so clones, of which approximately 87% are seen a single time; around 1% belongs to the top ten. For this clone: Other nucleotide sequences from this sample produce the same CDR3.

Germline loops: CDR1 GTSNPN, CDR2 SVGIG (reference sequence). The CDR3 contains 12 residues. V was pared by 4 bases and J by 4 bases, with 0 bases of the junction left unmatched. Sample: peripheral blood. This chain connects TRBV30 to TRBJ2-1, with TRBD2 matching over 8 bases. The sequence came from a woman between 18 and 29 years old who had recovered from COVID-19. The CDR3 nucleotides read TGTGCCTGGACTAGCGGGTACAATGAGCAGTTCTTC. Amino acids: CAWTSGYNEQFF.